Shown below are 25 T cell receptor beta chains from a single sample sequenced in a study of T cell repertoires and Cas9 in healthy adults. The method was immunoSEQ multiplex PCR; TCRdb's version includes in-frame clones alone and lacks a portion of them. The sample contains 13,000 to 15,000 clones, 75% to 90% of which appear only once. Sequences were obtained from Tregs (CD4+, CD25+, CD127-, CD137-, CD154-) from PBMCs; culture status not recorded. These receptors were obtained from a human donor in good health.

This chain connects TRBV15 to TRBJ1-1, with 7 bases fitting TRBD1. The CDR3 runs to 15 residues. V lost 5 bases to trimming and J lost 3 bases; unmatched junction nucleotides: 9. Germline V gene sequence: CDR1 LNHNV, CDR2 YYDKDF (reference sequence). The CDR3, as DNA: TGTGCCACCAGCTTACGACAGGGAGCGGACACTGAAGCTTTCTTT. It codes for CATSLRQGADTEAFF.

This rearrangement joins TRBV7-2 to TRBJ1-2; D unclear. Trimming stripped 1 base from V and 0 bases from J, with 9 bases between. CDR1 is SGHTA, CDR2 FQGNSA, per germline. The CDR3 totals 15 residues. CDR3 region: CASSLGSTSNYGYTF. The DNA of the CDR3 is TGTGCCAGCAGCTTAGGTTCGACCTCTAACTATGGCTACACCTTC.

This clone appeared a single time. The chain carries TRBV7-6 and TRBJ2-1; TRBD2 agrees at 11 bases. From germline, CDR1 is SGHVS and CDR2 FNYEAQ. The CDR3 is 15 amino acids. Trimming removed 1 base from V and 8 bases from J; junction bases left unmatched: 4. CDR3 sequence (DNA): TGTGCCAGCAGCTTAGGACTAGCGGGGTACCATGAGCAGTTCTTC. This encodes CASSLGLAGYHEQFF.

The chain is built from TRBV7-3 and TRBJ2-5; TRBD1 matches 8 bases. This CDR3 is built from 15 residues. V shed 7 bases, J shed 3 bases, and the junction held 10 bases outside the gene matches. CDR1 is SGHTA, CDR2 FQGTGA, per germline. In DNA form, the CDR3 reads TGTGCCAGCAACCTCGGACAGGGACCTAAAGAGACCCAGTACTTC. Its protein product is CASNLGQGPKETQYF.

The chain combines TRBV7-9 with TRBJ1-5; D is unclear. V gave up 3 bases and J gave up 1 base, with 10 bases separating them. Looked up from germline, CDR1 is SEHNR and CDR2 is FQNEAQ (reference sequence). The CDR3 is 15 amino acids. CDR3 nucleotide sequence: TGTGCCAGCAGCTTTGGCCCCGGGAGCAATCAGCCCCAGCATTTT. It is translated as CASSFGPGSNQPQHF.

The CDR3 is CSVWGGVTRTDTQYF. In DNA, the CDR3 is TGCAGCGTGTGGGGAGGGGTTACTCGGACAGATACGCAGTATTTT. The V call is TRBV29-1, the J call TRBJ2-3; 7 nucleotides align to TRBD2. The CDR3 totals 15 residues. With 6 bases clipped from V and 3 bases from J, the junction kept 12 bases outside the gene matches. Germline values: CDR1 SQVTM, CDR2 ANQGSEA.

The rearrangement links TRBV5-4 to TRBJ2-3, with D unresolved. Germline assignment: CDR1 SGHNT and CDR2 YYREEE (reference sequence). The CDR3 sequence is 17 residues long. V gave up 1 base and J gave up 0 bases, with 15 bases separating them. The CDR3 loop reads CASSLRVYDISTDTQYF. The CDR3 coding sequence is TGTGCCAGCAGCTTGAGGGTATACGATATAAGCACAGATACGCAGTATTTT.

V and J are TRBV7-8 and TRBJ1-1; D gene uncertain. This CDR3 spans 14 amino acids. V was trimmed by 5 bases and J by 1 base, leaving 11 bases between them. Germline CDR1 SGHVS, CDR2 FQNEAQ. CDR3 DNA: TGTGCCAGCAGCCCAAACTGGAGGAACACTGAAGCTTTCTTT. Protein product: CASSPNWRNTEAFF.

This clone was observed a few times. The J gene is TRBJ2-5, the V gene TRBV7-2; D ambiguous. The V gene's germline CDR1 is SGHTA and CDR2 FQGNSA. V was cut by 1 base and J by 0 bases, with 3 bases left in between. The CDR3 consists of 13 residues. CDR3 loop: CASSLGYQETQYF. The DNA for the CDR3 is TGTGCCAGCAGCTTAGGGTACCAAGAGACCCAGTACTTC.

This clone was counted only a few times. The CDR3 spells CASSLEASGSRELFF. The CDR3 DNA follows: TGTGCCAGCAGCTTAGAGGCTAGCGGGAGCCGGGAGCTGTTTTTT. The chain combines TRBV7-8 with TRBJ2-2; TRBD2 matches at 10 bases. J lost 9 bases, V lost 1 base, and 5 bases had no gene match. Germline V gene lookup returns CDR1 SGHVS and CDR2 FQNEAQ. The CDR3 has 15 residues.

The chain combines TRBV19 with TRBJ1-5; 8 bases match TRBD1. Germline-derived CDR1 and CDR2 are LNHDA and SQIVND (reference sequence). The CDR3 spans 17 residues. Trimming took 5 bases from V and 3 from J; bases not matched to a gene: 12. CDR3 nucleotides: TGTGCCAGTAGTCCATTAGGGTGGGACAGGCTCAATCAGCCCCAGCATTTT. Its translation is CASSPLGWDRLNQPQHF.

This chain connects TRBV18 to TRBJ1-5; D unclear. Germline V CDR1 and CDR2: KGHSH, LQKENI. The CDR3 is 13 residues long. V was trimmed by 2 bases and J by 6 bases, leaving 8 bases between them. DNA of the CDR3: TGTGCCAGCTCACCAAGTAGGACTCAGCCCCAGCATTTT. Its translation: CASSPSRTQPQHF.

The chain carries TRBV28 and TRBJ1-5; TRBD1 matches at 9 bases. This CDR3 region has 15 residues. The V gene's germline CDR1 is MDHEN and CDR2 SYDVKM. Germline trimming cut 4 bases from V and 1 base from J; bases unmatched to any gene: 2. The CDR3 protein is CASSSGTGSNQPQHF. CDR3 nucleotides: TGTGCCAGCAGTTCGGGGACAGGGAGCAATCAGCCCCAGCATTTT.

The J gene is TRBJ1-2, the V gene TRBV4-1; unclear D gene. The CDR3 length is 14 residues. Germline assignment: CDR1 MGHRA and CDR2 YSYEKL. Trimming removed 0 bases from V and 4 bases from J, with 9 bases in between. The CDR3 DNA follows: TGCGCCAGCAGCCAAGATTTTAGTGTCTATGGCTACACCTTC. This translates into CASSQDFSVYGYTF.

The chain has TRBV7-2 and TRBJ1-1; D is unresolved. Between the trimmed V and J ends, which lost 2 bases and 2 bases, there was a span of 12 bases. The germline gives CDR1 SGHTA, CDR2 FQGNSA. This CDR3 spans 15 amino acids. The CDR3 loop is CASSLFAGGNTEAFF. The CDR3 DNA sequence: TGTGCCAGCAGCTTATTTGCAGGTGGCAACACTGAAGCTTTCTTT.

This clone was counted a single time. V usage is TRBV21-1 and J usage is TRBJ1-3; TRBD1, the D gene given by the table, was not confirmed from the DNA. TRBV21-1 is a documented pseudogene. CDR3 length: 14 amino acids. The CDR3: CARGDNRTGNTIYF. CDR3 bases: TGTGCCAGAGGGGATAACCGGACTGGAAACACCATATATTTT.

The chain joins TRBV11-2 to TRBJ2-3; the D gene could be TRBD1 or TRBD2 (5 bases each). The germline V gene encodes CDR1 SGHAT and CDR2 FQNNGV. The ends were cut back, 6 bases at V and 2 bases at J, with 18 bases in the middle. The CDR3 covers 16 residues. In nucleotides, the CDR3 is TGTGCCAGCAGGCGTGGTCGGGACCTACTCACAGATACGCAGTATTTT. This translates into CASRRGRDLLTDTQYF.

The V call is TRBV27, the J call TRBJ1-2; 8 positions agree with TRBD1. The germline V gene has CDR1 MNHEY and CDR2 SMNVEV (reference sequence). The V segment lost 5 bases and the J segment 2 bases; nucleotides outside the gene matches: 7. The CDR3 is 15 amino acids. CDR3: CASSTRTGTNYGYTF. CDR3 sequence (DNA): TGTGCCAGCAGTACCCGGACAGGGACGAACTATGGCTACACCTTC.

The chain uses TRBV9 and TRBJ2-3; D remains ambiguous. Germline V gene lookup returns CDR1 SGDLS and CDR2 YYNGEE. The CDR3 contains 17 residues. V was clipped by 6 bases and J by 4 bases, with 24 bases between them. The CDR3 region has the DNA TGTGCCAGCATGAGTCCTACGCGCGCCGGCGGTCCAGATACGCAGTATTTT. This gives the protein CASMSPTRAGGPDTQYF. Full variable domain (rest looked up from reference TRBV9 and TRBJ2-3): DSGVTQTPKHLITATGQRVTLRCSPRSGDLSVYWYQQSLDQGLQFLIQYYNGEERAKGNILERFSAQQFPDLHSELNLSSLELGDSALYFCASMSPTRAGGPDTQYFGPGTRLTVL.

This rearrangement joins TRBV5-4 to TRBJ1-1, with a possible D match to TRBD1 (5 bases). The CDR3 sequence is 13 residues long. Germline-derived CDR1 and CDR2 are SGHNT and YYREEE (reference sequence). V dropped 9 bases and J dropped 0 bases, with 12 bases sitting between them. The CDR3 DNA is TGTGCCACTCGGCGGGACCTGAACACTGAAGCTTTCTTT. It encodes CATRRDLNTEAFF.

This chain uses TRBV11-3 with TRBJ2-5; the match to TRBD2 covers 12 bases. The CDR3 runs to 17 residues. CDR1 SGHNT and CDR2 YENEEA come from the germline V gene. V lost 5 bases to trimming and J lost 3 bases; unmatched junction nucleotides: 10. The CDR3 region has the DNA TGTGCCAGCAGCCGCTGGCTAGCGGGGGGGCCGAAAGAGACCCAGTACTTC. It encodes CASSRWLAGGPKETQYF. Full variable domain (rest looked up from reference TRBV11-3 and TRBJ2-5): EAGVVQSPRYKIIEKKQPVAFWCNPISGHNTLYWYLQNLGQGPELLIRYENEEAVDDSQLPKDRFSAERLKGVDSTLKIQPAELGDSAVYLCASSRWLAGGPKETQYFGPGTRLLVL.

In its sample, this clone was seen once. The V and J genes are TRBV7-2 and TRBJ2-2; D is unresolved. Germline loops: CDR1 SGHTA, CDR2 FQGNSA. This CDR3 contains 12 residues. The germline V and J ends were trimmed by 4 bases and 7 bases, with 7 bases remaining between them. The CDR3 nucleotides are TGTGCCAGCAGCTCTCGATACGGGGAGCTGTTTTTT. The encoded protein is CASSSRYGELFF. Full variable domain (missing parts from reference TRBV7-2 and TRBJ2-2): GAGVSQSPSNKVTEKGKDVELRCDPISGHTALYWYRQSLGQGLEFLIYFQGNSAPDKSGLPSDRFSAERTGGSVSTLTIQRTQQEDSAVYLCASSSRYGELFFGEGSRLTVL.

In nucleotides, the CDR3 is TGCGCCAGCAGCGACCCCGGGACTAGCGGGGGATTCTCCTACGAGCAGTACTTC. It yields the protein CASSDPGTSGGFSYEQYF. The rearrangement uses TRBV10-2 and TRBJ2-7, with 14 bases lining up with TRBD2. V trimming: 6 bases; J trimming: 0 bases; junction bases outside the gene matches: 10. This CDR3 region has 18 residues. Germline CDR1 is WSHSY and CDR2 is SAAADI.

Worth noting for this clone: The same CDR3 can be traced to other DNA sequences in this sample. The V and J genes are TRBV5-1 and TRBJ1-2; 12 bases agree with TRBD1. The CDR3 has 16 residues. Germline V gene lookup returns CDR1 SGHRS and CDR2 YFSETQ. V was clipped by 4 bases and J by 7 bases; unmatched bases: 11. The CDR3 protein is CASSVGQGARRGGYTF. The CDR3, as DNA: TGCGCCAGCAGCGTGGGACAGGGGGCCCGTCGGGGTGGCTACACCTTC.

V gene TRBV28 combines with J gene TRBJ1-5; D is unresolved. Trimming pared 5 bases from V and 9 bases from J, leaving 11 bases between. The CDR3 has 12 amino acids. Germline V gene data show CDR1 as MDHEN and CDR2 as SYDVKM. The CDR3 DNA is TGTGCCAGCAGTCGCCTAGGGTTGCCCCAGCATTTT. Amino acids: CASSRLGLPQHF.